The rows below give T cell receptor beta chains drawn from one sample of a study of T cells in Graves' hyperthyroidism and ophthalmopathy. Each CDR3 protein gets one entry after TCRdb re-called the multiplex PCR reads with MiXCR. This sample has about 600,000 distinct CDR3 sequences, with approximately 15% found just once. Material for sequencing was blood. The receptors were sampled from a woman aged 18-30 years with Graves' ophthalmopathy. Both conserved end residues are part of each CDR3. Fields, in order: CDR3 protein, CDR3 DNA, V gene, D gene, J gene, clone size. A D gene is named only where the DNA matches it firmly. Some rows mark clone size as missing; the rest say once, few, many or name a class of expanded clone.

cdr3_aa: CASSETATVSYEQYF
cdr3_nt: TGTGCCAGTAGTGAGACCGCGACAGTATCCTACGAGCAGTACTTC
v_call: TRBV19
d_call: -
j_call: TRBJ2-7
clone_size: -

cdr3_aa: CASSSRGWRGGPLSYEQYF
cdr3_nt: TGTGCCAGCAGCTCTAGAGGGTGGCGAGGGGGCCCTCTCTCCTACGAGCAGTACTTC
v_call: TRBV7-9
d_call: TRBD1
j_call: TRBJ2-7
clone_size: many

cdr3_aa: CASSLWAAPLAGANVLTF
cdr3_nt: TGTGCCAGCAGTTTATGGGCAGCTCCTCTGGCTGGGGCCAACGTCCTGACTTTC
v_call: TRBV27
d_call: -
j_call: TRBJ2-6
clone_size: many

cdr3_aa: CASSYTGGQKPQHF
cdr3_nt: TGTGCCAGCAGTTACACAGGGGGTCAGAAGCCCCAGCATTTT
v_call: TRBV6-2/TRBV6-3
d_call: TRBD1
j_call: TRBJ1-5
clone_size: many

cdr3_aa: CASSRGASGSTDTQYF
cdr3_nt: TGTGCTAGCAGCAGAGGGGCTAGCGGGAGCACAGATACGCAGTATTTT
v_call: TRBV7-7
d_call: TRBD2
j_call: TRBJ2-3
clone_size: many

cdr3_aa: CASRPLGTGIDTQYF
cdr3_nt: TGTGCCAGCAGACCCCTCGGGACAGGGATAGATACGCAGTATTTT
v_call: TRBV27
d_call: TRBD1
j_call: TRBJ2-3
clone_size: many

cdr3_aa: CASSLGGIGEQYF
cdr3_nt: TGTGCCAGCAGCTTGGGGGGGATTGGCGAGCAGTACTTC
v_call: TRBV5-5
d_call: -
j_call: TRBJ2-7
clone_size: many

cdr3_aa: CASSYSRGGITQYF
cdr3_nt: TGTGCCAGCAGTTACTCACGCGGGGGCATTACGCAGTATTTT
v_call: TRBV28
d_call: -
j_call: TRBJ2-3
clone_size: many

cdr3_aa: CSVKGGARPNTEAFF
cdr3_nt: TGCAGCGTTAAGGGGGGGGCAAGGCCCAACACTGAAGCTTTCTTT
v_call: TRBV29-1
d_call: -
j_call: TRBJ1-1
clone_size: -

cdr3_aa: CASSYSASGNTYNEQFF
cdr3_nt: TGTGCCAGCAGTTACTCAGCTAGCGGGAACACCTACAATGAGCAGTTCTTC
v_call: TRBV6-2/TRBV6-3
d_call: TRBD2
j_call: TRBJ2-1
clone_size: many

cdr3_aa: CAWAWGDTQYF
cdr3_nt: TGTGCCTGGGCTTGGGGGGATACGCAGTATTTT
v_call: TRBV30
d_call: -
j_call: TRBJ2-3
clone_size: -

cdr3_aa: CSVDRWEEQGNYGYTF
cdr3_nt: TGCAGCGTTGATCGGTGGGAGGAACAGGGGAACTATGGCTACACCTTC
v_call: TRBV29-1
d_call: TRBD1
j_call: TRBJ1-2
clone_size: -

cdr3_aa: CASNPRRVTADNEQFF
cdr3_nt: TGTGCCAGCAATCCAAGGCGAGTGACAGCCGACAATGAGCAGTTCTTC
v_call: TRBV6-1
d_call: -
j_call: TRBJ2-1
clone_size: many

cdr3_aa: CASRTGGSHEQYF
cdr3_nt: TGTGCCAGTCGGACTGGCGGGAGCCACGAGCAATACTTC
v_call: TRBV11-3
d_call: TRBD2
j_call: TRBJ2-7
clone_size: -

cdr3_aa: CASSPGTEYGYTF
cdr3_nt: TGTGCCAGCAGCCCCGGGACAGAATATGGCTACACCTTC
v_call: TRBV7-2
d_call: TRBD1
j_call: TRBJ1-2
clone_size: many

cdr3_aa: CASSRGGAVWETQYF
cdr3_nt: TGTGCCAGCAGCCGGGGGGGGGCTGTTTGGGAGACCCAGTACTTC
v_call: TRBV27
d_call: TRBD2
j_call: TRBJ2-5
clone_size: few

cdr3_aa: CASSQDGNQPQHF
cdr3_nt: TGCGCCAGCAGCCAAGACGGAAATCAGCCCCAGCATTTT
v_call: TRBV4-3
d_call: -
j_call: TRBJ1-5
clone_size: -

cdr3_aa: CASSSSGILGDTQYF
cdr3_nt: TGTGCCAGCAGTTCCTCCGGGATCCTAGGCGATACGCAGTATTTT
v_call: TRBV6-1
d_call: -
j_call: TRBJ2-3
clone_size: few

cdr3_aa: CSARETGPNEQFF
cdr3_nt: TGCAGTGCTAGAGAGACAGGACCCAATGAGCAGTTCTTC
v_call: TRBV20-1
d_call: -
j_call: TRBJ2-1
clone_size: many

cdr3_aa: CSARLPGLANNEQFF
cdr3_nt: TGCAGTGCTAGACTACCGGGACTAGCGAACAATGAGCAGTTCTTC
v_call: TRBV20-1
d_call: TRBD2
j_call: TRBJ2-1
clone_size: many

cdr3_aa: CASRSPRAPENYGYTF
cdr3_nt: TGTGCCAGCAGATCCCCCAGGGCACCTGAAAACTATGGCTACACCTTC
v_call: TRBV6-2/TRBV6-3
d_call: -
j_call: TRBJ1-2
clone_size: few

cdr3_aa: CASRYRGEYGYTF
cdr3_nt: TGTGCCAGCAGGTACAGGGGGGAGTATGGCTACACCTTC
v_call: TRBV6-1
d_call: TRBD1
j_call: TRBJ1-2
clone_size: -